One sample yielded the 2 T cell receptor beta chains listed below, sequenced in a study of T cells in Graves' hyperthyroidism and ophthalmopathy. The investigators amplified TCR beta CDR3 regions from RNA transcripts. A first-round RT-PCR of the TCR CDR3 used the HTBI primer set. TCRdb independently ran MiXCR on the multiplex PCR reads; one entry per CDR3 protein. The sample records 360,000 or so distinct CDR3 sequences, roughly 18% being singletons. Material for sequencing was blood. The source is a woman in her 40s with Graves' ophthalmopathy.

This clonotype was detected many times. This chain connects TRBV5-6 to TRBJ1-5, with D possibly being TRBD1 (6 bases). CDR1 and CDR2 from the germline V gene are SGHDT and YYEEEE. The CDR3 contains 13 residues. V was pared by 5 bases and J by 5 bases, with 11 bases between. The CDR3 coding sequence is TGTGCCAGCAGTTATGGACAGTATCAGCCCCAGCATTTT. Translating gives CASSYGQYQPQHF.

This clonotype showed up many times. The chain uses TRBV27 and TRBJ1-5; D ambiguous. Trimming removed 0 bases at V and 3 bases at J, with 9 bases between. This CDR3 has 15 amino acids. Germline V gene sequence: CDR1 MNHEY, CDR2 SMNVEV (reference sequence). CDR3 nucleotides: TGTGCCAGCAGTTTATCTAGGGCGCTCAATCAGCCCCAGCATTTT. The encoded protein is CASSLSRALNQPQHF.